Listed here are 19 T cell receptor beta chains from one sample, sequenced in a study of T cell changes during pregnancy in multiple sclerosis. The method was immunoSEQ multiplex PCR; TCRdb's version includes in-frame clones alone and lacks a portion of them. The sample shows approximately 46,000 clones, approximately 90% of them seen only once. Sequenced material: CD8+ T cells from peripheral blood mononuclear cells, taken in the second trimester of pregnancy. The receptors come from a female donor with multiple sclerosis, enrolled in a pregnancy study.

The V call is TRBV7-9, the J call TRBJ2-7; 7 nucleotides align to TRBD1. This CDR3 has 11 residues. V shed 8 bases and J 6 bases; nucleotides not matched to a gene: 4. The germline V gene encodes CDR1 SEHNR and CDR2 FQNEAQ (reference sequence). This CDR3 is CASQGVGEQYF. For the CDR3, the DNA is TGTGCCAGCCAGGGGGTCGGCGAGCAGTACTTC.

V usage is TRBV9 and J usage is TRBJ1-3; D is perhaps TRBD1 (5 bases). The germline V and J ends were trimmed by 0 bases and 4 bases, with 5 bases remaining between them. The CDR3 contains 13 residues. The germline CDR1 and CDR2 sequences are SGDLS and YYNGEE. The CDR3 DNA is TGTGCCAGCAGCGTAGCAGGGGGAAACACCATATATTTT. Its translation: CASSVAGGNTIYF.

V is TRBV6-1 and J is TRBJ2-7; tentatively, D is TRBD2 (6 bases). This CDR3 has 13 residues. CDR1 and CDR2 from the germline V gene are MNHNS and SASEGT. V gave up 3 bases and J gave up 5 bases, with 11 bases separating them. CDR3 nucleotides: TGTGCCAGCAGTGACAGGGAGGTCCACGAGCAGTACTTC. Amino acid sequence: CASSDREVHEQYF.

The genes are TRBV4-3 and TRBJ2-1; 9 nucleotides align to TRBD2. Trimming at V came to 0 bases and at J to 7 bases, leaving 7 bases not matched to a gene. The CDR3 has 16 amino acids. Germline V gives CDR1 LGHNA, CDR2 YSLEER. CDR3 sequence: CASSQDPGGGGNEQFF. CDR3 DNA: TGCGCCAGCAGCCAAGATCCGGGCGGGGGGGGGAATGAGCAGTTCTTC.

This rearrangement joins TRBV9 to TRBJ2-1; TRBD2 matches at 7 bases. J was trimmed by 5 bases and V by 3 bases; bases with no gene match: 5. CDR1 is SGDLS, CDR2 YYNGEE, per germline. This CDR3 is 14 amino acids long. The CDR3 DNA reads TGTGCCAGCAGCGCGGGGGGAATACACAATGAGCAGTTCTTC. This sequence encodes CASSAGGIHNEQFF. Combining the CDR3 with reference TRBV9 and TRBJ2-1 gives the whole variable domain DSGVTQTPKHLITATGQRVTLRCSPRSGDLSVYWYQQSLDQGLQFLIQYYNGEERAKGNILERFSAQQFPDLHSELNLSSLELGDSALYFCASSAGGIHNEQFFGPGTRLTVL.

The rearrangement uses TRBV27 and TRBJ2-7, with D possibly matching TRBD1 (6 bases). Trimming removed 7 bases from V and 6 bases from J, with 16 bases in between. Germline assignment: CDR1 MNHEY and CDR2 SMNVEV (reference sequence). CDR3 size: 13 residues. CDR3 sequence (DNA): TGTGCCAGCACGGATGAACAGGGCTCCGAGCAGTACTTC. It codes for CASTDEQGSEQYF.

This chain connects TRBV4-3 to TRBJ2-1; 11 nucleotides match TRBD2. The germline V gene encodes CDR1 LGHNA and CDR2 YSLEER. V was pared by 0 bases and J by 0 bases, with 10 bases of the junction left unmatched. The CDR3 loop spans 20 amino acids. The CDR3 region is CASSQDVIAGGLSSYNEQFF. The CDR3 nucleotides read TGCGCCAGCAGCCAAGATGTTATAGCGGGGGGGTTAAGCTCCTACAATGAGCAGTTCTTC.

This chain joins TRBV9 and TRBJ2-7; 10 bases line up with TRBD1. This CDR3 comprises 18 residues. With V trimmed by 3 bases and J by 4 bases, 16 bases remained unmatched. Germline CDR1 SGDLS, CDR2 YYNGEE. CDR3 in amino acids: CASSASPNRGTGEYEQYF. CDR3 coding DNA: TGTGCCAGCAGCGCTAGCCCGAACCGGGGGACAGGGGAATACGAGCAGTACTTC.

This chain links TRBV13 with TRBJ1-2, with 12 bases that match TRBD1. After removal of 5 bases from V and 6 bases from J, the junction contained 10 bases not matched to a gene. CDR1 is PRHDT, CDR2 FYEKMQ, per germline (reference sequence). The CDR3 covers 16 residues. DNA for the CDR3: TGTGCCAGCAGCGGCCGGGACAGGGGGCGTATAGATGGCTACACCTTC. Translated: CASSGRDRGRIDGYTF.

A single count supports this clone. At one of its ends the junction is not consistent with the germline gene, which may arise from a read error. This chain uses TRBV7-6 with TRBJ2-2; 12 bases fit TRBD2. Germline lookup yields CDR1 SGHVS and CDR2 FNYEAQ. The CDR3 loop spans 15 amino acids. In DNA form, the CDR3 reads TGTGCCAGCAGCCTAGCGGGGGGGGACACCGGGGAGCTGTTTTTT. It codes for CASSLAGGDTGELFF.

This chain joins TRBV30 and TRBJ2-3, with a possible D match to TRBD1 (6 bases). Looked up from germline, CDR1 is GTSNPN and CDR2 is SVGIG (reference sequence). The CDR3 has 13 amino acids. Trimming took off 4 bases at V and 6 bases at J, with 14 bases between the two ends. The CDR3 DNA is TGTGCCTGGACCATTTTCACAGGGGATACGCAGTATTTT. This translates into CAWTIFTGDTQYF.

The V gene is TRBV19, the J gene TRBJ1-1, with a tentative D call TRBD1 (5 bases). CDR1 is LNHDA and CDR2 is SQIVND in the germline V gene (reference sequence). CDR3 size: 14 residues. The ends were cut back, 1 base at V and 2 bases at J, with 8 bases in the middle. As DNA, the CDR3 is TGTGCCAGTAGTATAGCTGGGGCTAACACTGAAGCTTTCTTT. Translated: CASSIAGANTEAFF. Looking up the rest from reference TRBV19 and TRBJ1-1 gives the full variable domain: DGGITQSPKYLFRKEGQNVTLSCEQNLNHDAMYWYRQDPGQGLRLIYYSQIVNDFQKGDIAEGYSVSREKKESFPLTVTSAQKNPTAFYLCASSIAGANTEAFFGQGTRLTVV.

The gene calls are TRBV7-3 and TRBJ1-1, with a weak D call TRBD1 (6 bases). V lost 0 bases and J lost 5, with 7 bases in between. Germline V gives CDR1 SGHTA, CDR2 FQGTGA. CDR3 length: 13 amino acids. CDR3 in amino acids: CASSLTGATEAFF. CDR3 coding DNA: TGTGCCAGCAGCTTAACGGGGGCAACTGAAGCTTTCTTT.

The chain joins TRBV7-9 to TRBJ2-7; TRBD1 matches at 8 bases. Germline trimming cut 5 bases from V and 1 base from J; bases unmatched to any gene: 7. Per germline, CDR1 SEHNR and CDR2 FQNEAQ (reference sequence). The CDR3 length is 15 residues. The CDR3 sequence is CASSHGTGPSYEQYF. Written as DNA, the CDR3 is TGTGCCAGCAGCCATGGGACAGGACCTTCCTACGAGCAGTACTTC.

In DNA form, the CDR3 reads TGTGCCAGCAGCTCTAGACAGGGGGATGGCTACACCTTC. It codes for CASSSRQGDGYTF. The chain couples TRBV9 to TRBJ1-2; 9 positions match TRBD1. V trimming: 4 bases; J trimming: 6 bases; junction bases outside the gene matches: 4. The germline V gene has CDR1 SGDLS and CDR2 YYNGEE. The CDR3 extends over 13 amino acids.

CDR3 sequence reads: CASSLVQGGSYNEQFF. The CDR3 region has the DNA TGTGCCAGCAGCTTAGTGCAGGGGGGCTCCTACAATGAGCAGTTCTTC. V gene TRBV7-6 combines with J gene TRBJ2-1, with D tentatively TRBD1 (7 bases). CDR1 SGHVS and CDR2 FNYEAQ come from the germline V gene. V was pared by 1 base and J by 0 bases, with 10 bases between. The CDR3 totals 16 residues.

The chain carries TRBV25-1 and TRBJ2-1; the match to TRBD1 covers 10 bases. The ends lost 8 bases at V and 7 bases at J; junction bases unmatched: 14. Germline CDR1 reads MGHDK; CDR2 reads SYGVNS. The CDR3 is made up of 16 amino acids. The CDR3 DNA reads TGTGCCAGCGGAGTGATCGCGGGACAGGGGTTAAATGAGCAGTTCTTC. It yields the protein CASGVIAGQGLNEQFF.

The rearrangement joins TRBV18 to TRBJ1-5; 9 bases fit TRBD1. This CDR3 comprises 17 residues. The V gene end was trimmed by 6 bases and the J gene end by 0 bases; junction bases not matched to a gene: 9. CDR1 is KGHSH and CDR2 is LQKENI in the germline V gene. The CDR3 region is CASSRTGVLHSNQPQHF. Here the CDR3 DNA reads TGTGCCAGCTCGAGGACAGGGGTCCTGCATAGCAATCAGCCCCAGCATTTT.

The CDR3 here is CASSMGQGAVEAFF. The CDR3 region has the DNA TGTGCCAGCAGCATGGGACAGGGGGCGGTTGAAGCTTTCTTT. The rearrangement uses TRBV5-6 and TRBJ1-1; 12 bases fit TRBD1. Germline CDR1 SGHDT, CDR2 YYEEEE. After removal of 4 bases from V and 7 bases from J, the junction contained 5 bases not matched to a gene. The CDR3 is 14 amino acids. Full variable domain (outside the CDR3, taken from reference TRBV5-6 and TRBJ1-1): DAGVTQSPTHLIKTRGQQVTLRCSPKSGHDTVSWYQQALGQGPQFIFQYYEEEERQRGNFPDRFSGHQFPNYSSELNVNALLLGDSALYLCASSMGQGAVEAFFGQGTRLTVV.